These T cell receptor beta chains were read from a single sample in a study of cytomegalovirus exposure and HLA in healthy donors. The protocol was immunoSEQ multiplex PCR, while the TCRdb copy is restricted to in-frame clones and leaves out a portion. The data contain 150,000 to 200,000 clones, 84% of them singletons. The sequencing sample was made of PBMCs. Receptors originate from a young man in good health and CMV-seropositive. CDR3s leave out the opening cysteine and the closing phenylalanine or tryptophan. A D gene is named only where the DNA matches it firmly.

CDR3	D	J	V
ASSFGGKDGYEQY	NA	TRBJ2-7	TRBV5-4
AWSLSFREGNQPQH	NA	TRBJ1-5	TRBV30
ASSFRTSGRADNEQF	TRBD2	TRBJ2-1	TRBV5-6
ASNSRTSASNTGELF	TRBD2	TRBJ2-2	TRBV27
ASSSKREHFDEQF	TRBD2	TRBJ2-1	TRBV5-1
ASSPRQVNQPQH	NA	TRBJ1-5	TRBV7-8
ASSLKGIGPNTGELF	NA	TRBJ2-2	TRBV7-3
ASSVAAGPGNEQF	NA	TRBJ2-1	TRBV9
ASSLAYGREQY	TRBD2	TRBJ2-7	TRBV11-2
ASSLTNSYEQY	NA	TRBJ2-7	TRBV7-7
ASFHSSGNTIY	NA	TRBJ1-3	TRBV18
ASSQVSSRVEQY	NA	TRBJ2-7	TRBV4-2
ASRRDDRAHGEQY	TRBD1	TRBJ2-7	TRBV4-1
ASSTRTADEQF	NA	TRBJ2-1	TRBV9
ASSQVGAGLNTGELF	NA	TRBJ2-2	TRBV14
ASSLGQGLSYEQY	TRBD1	TRBJ2-7	TRBV5-1
ASSPAALGSNYGYT	NA	TRBJ1-2	TRBV19
ASSLAGGSSYEQY	TRBD1	TRBJ2-7	TRBV9
ASSLVGADYGYT	NA	TRBJ1-2	TRBV6-5
ASSLGTSGWTYEQY	TRBD2	TRBJ2-7	TRBV5-4
ASSEAVTGDYEQY	TRBD1	TRBJ2-7	TRBV6-1
ASSPRLAGRPDTQY	TRBD2	TRBJ2-3	TRBV7-2
ASSSSGTRGDTQY	TRBD2	TRBJ2-3	TRBV6-6
ASSLEVTDTQY	NA	TRBJ2-3	TRBV6-1
ASSLPGQGRATQY	TRBD1	TRBJ2-5	TRBV28
ASSPLETYYNEQF	NA	TRBJ2-1	TRBV6-5
ASSGRGREEHNEQF	TRBD2	TRBJ2-1	TRBV7-9
ASSPPGVRGTEAF	NA	TRBJ1-1	TRBV6-6
ASSPTGGAVNEQY	TRBD1	TRBJ2-7	TRBV18
ASSAKLAEKDTQY	TRBD2	TRBJ2-3	TRBV5-4
ASSLGGARHFEQY	NA	TRBJ2-7	TRBV5-4
ASSPPTRAGETQY	NA	TRBJ2-5	TRBV18
ATSRDGWAGKAF	NA	TRBJ1-1	TRBV15
ASGATEAF	NA	TRBJ1-1	TRBV28
ASSSGTNSSYEQY	TRBD2	TRBJ2-7	TRBV27
ASSQQGANTGELF	TRBD1	TRBJ2-2	TRBV18
SVGSGGGATLAKNIQY	TRBD2	TRBJ2-4	TRBV29-1
ASRVRGGELF	NA	TRBJ2-2	TRBV19
ASSSPGGNEQF	NA	TRBJ2-1	TRBV5-1
ASRASDRSNNEQF	NA	TRBJ2-1	TRBV28
SVQGGAGYGYT	TRBD1	TRBJ1-2	TRBV29-1
ASSFALLAGNMGEQF	TRBD2	TRBJ2-1	TRBV11-2
ASSWGTSGAVDHEQY	TRBD2	TRBJ2-7	TRBV5-1
ASSETPSSYNEQF	NA	TRBJ2-1	TRBV4-2
ASSFPLVAGAFRPEQY	NA	TRBJ2-7	TRBV12-1
ASSISGQGLTGANVLT	TRBD1	TRBJ2-6	TRBV19
ASSLDRGREDGYT	TRBD1	TRBJ1-2	TRBV7-2
ASSSRQENYGYT	NA	TRBJ1-2	TRBV5-6
ASSLAMAGRTTDTQY	NA	TRBJ2-3	TRBV7-2